The clone carrying this TCR beta chain was counted only a few times. Its ends do not fully match the called genes, so a read error is possible. The V gene's germline CDR1 is SQVTM and CDR2 ANQGSEA. This CDR3 is 10 amino acids long. This specimen belongs to a study of regulatory T cells in long-lasting Graves disease. Regarding time point: persistent/refractory GD, antithyroid drugs over 5 years with positive TRAb. There was RNA extracted from PBMCs, and the TCR library was made from it. Arm-PCR of CDR3 regions and iRepertoire HTBI primers were the basis on which TCR beta libraries were built. TCRdb fed the multiplex PCR reads into MiXCR, producing one record per CDR3 protein. Among a few hundred thousand distinct CDR3 sequences listed, roughly 24% were seen once.

The V gene is TRBV29-1, the J gene TRBJ2-7; D could derive from TRBD1 or TRBD2 (5 bases each). The TCR sequence derives from a woman in her thirties or forties with Graves disease. The starting material was peripheral blood mononuclear cells (PBMCs), obtained when the disease was refractory, from a patient treated with antithyroid drugs. CDR3 DNA: TGCAGCGTAGGGGACGGGGAACGGCACTTC. Its translation: CSVGDGERHF.